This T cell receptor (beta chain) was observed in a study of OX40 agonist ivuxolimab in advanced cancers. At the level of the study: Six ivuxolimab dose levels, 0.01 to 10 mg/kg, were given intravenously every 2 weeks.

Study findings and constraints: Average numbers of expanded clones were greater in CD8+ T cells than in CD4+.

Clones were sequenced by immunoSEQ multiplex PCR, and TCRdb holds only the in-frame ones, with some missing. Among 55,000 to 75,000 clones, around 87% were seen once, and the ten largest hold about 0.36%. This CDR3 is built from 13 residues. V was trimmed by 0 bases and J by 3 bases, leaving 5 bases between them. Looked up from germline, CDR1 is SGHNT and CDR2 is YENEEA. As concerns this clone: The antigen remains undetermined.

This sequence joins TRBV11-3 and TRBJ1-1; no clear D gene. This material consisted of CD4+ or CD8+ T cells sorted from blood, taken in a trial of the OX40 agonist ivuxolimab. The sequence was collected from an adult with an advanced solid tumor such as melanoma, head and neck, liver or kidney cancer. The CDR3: CASSLEEYTEAFF. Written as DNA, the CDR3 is TGTGCCAGCAGCTTAGAAGAGTACACTGAAGCTTTCTTT.